Listed here are 22 T cell receptor beta chains from one sample, sequenced in a study of blood T cell repertoires in COVID-19. The method was immunoSEQ multiplex PCR; TCRdb's version includes in-frame clones alone and lacks a portion of them. The sample carries hundreds of thousands of clones, around 89% recorded once. Material: PBMCs or T cells enriched from blood (not recorded which). These TCRs come from a woman in her thirties or forties who had recovered from COVID-19.

The chain is built from TRBV28 and TRBJ1-4; D is unresolved. Trimming shortened V by 3 bases and J by 3 bases, and 8 bases separated the two germline ends. CDR1 MDHEN and CDR2 SYDVKM come from the germline V gene. The CDR3 length is 14 residues. In DNA, the CDR3 is TGTGCCAGCAGTTTCAGTGGAGCTAATGAAAAACTGTTTTTT. Protein sequence: CASSFSGANEKLFF.

V gene TRBV7-2 combines with J gene TRBJ2-1, with D uncertain. This CDR3 region has 13 residues. The V end was cut by 2 bases, the J end by 9 bases, with 11 bases between. Looked up from germline, CDR1 is SGHTA and CDR2 is FQGNSA. The CDR3 nucleotides are TGTGCCAGCAGCTTACCCAGTCCAATTGAGCAGTTCTTC. This codes for CASSLPSPIEQFF.

J is TRBJ1-2 and V is TRBV6-6; D is undetermined. Germline CDR1 is MNHNY and CDR2 is SVGAGI (reference sequence). The CDR3 is 14 residues long. Trimming stripped 7 bases from V and 0 bases from J, with 12 bases between. In DNA, the CDR3 is TGTGCCAGCACGACCGTGGCGGCTAACTATGGCTACACCTTC. Its translation is CASTTVAANYGYTF.

The chain links TRBV9 to TRBJ2-1, with D possibly matching TRBD2 (5 bases). V was trimmed by 4 bases and J by 12 bases, leaving 17 bases between them. CDR1 is SGDLS and CDR2 is YYNGEE in the germline V gene. This CDR3 contains 13 residues. The CDR3 sequence is CASSTLDPAGQFF. CDR3 in DNA: TGTGCCAGCAGCACCCTCGACCCCGCGGGGCAGTTCTTC.

The chain combines TRBV19 with TRBJ2-7, with a possible D match to TRBD2 (6 bases). V was trimmed by 8 bases and J by 0 bases, leaving 14 bases between them. The CDR3 extends over 14 amino acids. In germline, CDR1 is LNHDA, CDR2 SQIVND (reference sequence). In nucleotides, the CDR3 is TGTGCCAGTGCCAATTGGGGGGACTCCTACGAGCAGTACTTC. As protein: CASANWGDSYEQYF.

The gene calls are TRBV4-1 and TRBJ2-7, with D maybe TRBD1 (6 bases). V lost 1 base, J lost 6 bases, and 16 bases lay in between. CDR3 length equals 15 residues. The germline CDR1 and CDR2 sequences are MGHRA and YSYEKL. Here the CDR3 reads CASSQGGGPFGEQYF. The DNA of the CDR3 is TGCGCCAGCAGCCAAGGTGGGGGCCCCTTTGGCGAGCAGTACTTC.

J is TRBJ1-5 and V is TRBV30, with D possibly matching TRBD1 (6 bases). Between the trimmed V and J ends, which lost 2 bases and 0 bases, there was a span of 8 bases. The CDR3 totals 14 residues. Germline loops: CDR1 GTSNPN, CDR2 SVGIG (reference sequence). The CDR3 nucleotides are TGTGCCTGGAGTCAGGGGAGTAGCAATCAGCCCCAGCATTTT. As protein: CAWSQGSSNQPQHF.

This rearrangement joins TRBV19 to TRBJ2-3, with a tentative D call TRBD2 (6 bases). V was shortened by 6 bases and J by 4 bases, with 14 bases between the two germline ends. Germline V gene lookup returns CDR1 LNHDA and CDR2 SQIVND (reference sequence). The CDR3 covers 14 residues. Here the CDR3 reads CASRTGDVADTQYF. The CDR3 nucleotides are TGTGCCAGTAGGACGGGAGATGTTGCAGATACGCAGTATTTT. The whole variable domain, filled in from reference TRBV19 and TRBJ2-3, reads DGGITQSPKYLFRKEGQNVTLSCEQNLNHDAMYWYRQDPGQGLRLIYYSQIVNDFQKGDIAEGYSVSREKKESFPLTVTSAQKNPTAFYLCASRTGDVADTQYFGPGTRLTVL.

CDR3 amino acids: CASSLAGGGSEKLFF. Here the CDR3 DNA reads TGTGCCAGCAGCTTAGCCGGGGGAGGTAGTGAAAAACTGTTTTTT. This rearrangement joins TRBV7-9 to TRBJ1-4; TRBD1 might be the D (5 bases). Germline V lookup: CDR1 SEHNR, CDR2 FQNEAQ (reference sequence). The V gene lost 0 bases and the J gene lost 7 bases, with 12 bases spanning the gap. This CDR3 spans 15 amino acids.

The rearrangement links TRBV18 to TRBJ1-4; D might be TRBD1 (6 bases). Trimming pared 8 bases from V and 5 bases from J, leaving 12 bases between. Germline-derived CDR1 and CDR2 are KGHSH and LQKENI. This CDR3 region has 13 residues. This CDR3 is CASHRERNEKLFF. The CDR3, as DNA: TGTGCCAGCCACAGGGAGAGGAATGAAAAACTGTTTTTT.

The chain joins TRBV19 to TRBJ1-1; the D gene is possibly TRBD1 (5 bases). Trimming pared 0 bases from V and 4 bases from J, leaving 21 bases between. This CDR3 spans 18 amino acids. Germline V gives CDR1 LNHDA, CDR2 SQIVND (reference sequence). The CDR3 loop is CASSIDRGRGRDFTEAFF. The CDR3 nucleotides read TGTGCCAGTAGTATAGATAGGGGAAGGGGTCGAGATTTCACTGAAGCTTTCTTT.

This chain uses TRBV30 with TRBJ1-2; a weak D match, TRBD1 (5 bases). Germline CDR1 reads GTSNPN; CDR2 reads SVGIG (reference sequence). The CDR3 has 14 amino acids. V lost 3 bases and J lost 4, with 15 bases in between. The CDR3 spells CAWSVLRGPYGYTF. In DNA, the CDR3 is TGTGCCTGGAGCGTTCTTAGGGGTCCCTATGGCTACACCTTC.

This chain connects TRBV19 to TRBJ2-1, with D unclear. The germline V and J ends were trimmed by 5 bases and 3 bases, with 14 bases remaining between them. The CDR3 is 15 residues long. Germline loops: CDR1 LNHDA, CDR2 SQIVND (reference sequence). The DNA for the CDR3 is TGTGCCAGTAGTTTGCCGGGTCTAGACTACAATGAGCAGTTCTTC. Protein: CASSLPGLDYNEQFF.

V usage is TRBV6-1 and J usage is TRBJ2-1; 9 nucleotides align to TRBD1. Germline CDR1 MNHNS, CDR2 SASEGT. After removal of 3 bases from V and 9 bases from J, the junction contained 0 bases not matched to a gene. CDR3 size: 12 residues. The CDR3 DNA reads TGTGCCAGCAGTGAGGACAGGGGTGAGCAGTTCTTC. Translating gives CASSEDRGEQFF.

This sequence joins TRBV29-1 and TRBJ1-6, with no clear D. The CDR3 runs to 13 residues. Trimming took off 4 bases at V and 0 bases at J, with 4 bases between the two ends. The germline V gene encodes CDR1 SQVTM and CDR2 ANQGSEA. CDR3 bases: TGCAGCGTTGGGAGCTCCTATAATTCACCCCTCCACTTT. Protein sequence: CSVGSSYNSPLHF.

The V call is TRBV7-6, the J call TRBJ2-7, with TRBD2 matching 8 bases. Germline loops: CDR1 SGHVS, CDR2 FNYEAQ. This CDR3 comprises 13 residues. With V trimmed by 0 bases and J by 7 bases, 2 bases remained unmatched. The DNA of the CDR3 is TGTGCCAGCAGCTTAGCCCGGGAGGGGGAGCAGTACTTC. It is translated as CASSLAREGEQYF.

The chain has TRBV11-2 and TRBJ1-6; no definite D call. This CDR3 contains 15 residues. Trimming stripped 5 bases from V and 8 bases from J, with 16 bases between. CDR1 is SGHAT and CDR2 is FQNNGV in the germline V gene. The chain's CDR3 is CASSPRVTSHSPLHF. In nucleotides, the CDR3 is TGTGCCAGCAGCCCCCGCGTGACAAGTCATTCACCCCTCCACTTT. The variable domain in full, completed from reference TRBV11-2 and TRBJ1-6, reads EAGVAQSPRYKIIEKRQSVAFWCNPISGHATLYWYQQILGQGPKLLIQFQNNGVVDDSQLPKDRFSAERLKGVDSTLKIQPAKLEDSAVYLCASSPRVTSHSPLHFGNGTRLTVT.

This clone came up once. The chain uses TRBV7-2 and TRBJ2-7, with 9 bases identical to TRBD1. Germline-derived CDR1 and CDR2 are SGHTA and FQGNSA. The CDR3 is 14 amino acids. The V gene end was trimmed by 3 bases and the J gene end by 4 bases; junction bases not matched to a gene: 4. The CDR3 loop is CASSFTGGIYEQYF. The DNA for the CDR3 is TGTGCCAGCAGCTTTACAGGGGGCATTTACGAGCAGTACTTC. The full variable domain, rest sourced from reference TRBV7-2 and TRBJ2-7, is GAGVSQSPSNKVTEKGKDVELRCDPISGHTALYWYRQSLGQGLEFLIYFQGNSAPDKSGLPSDRFSAERTGGSVSTLTIQRTQQEDSAVYLCASSFTGGIYEQYFGPGTRLTVT.

This chain links TRBV5-1 with TRBJ2-7; 11 bases match TRBD1. The CDR3 spans 16 residues. Germline V gives CDR1 SGHRS, CDR2 YFSETQ. The trim removed 4 bases at V and 0 bases at J, leaving 6 bases unmatched. The CDR3 protein is CASSLDGQGASYEQYF. Written as DNA, the CDR3 is TGCGCCAGCAGCCTCGACGGACAGGGGGCCTCCTACGAGCAGTACTTC. Complete variable domain (other parts from reference TRBV5-1 and TRBJ2-7): KAGVTQTPRYLIKTRGQQVTLSCSPISGHRSVSWYQQTPGQGLQFLFEYFSETQRNKGNFPGRFSGRQFSNSRSEMNVSTLELGDSALYLCASSLDGQGASYEQYFGPGTRLTVT.

The V call is TRBV2, the J call TRBJ1-5; no definite D call. The V and J ends lost 7 bases and 1 base respectively, with 11 bases between them. From germline, CDR1 is SNHLY and CDR2 FYNNEI. This CDR3 comprises 14 residues. The CDR3 bases are TGTGCCAGCACCCAGGAACAGAGCAATCAGCCCCAGCATTTT. As protein: CASTQEQSNQPQHF.

The chain uses TRBV12-3 or TRBV12-4 and TRBJ1-1, with D unresolved. Trimming pared 5 bases from V and 11 bases from J, leaving 15 bases between. There are 12 residues in the CDR3. This chain's CDR3 is CASSPDRREAFF. In DNA form, the CDR3 reads TGTGCCAGCAGTCCAGACCGGAGGGAGGCTTTCTTT.

As DNA, the CDR3 is TGCGCCAGCAGCCAAGTGGGTGAGGGCACCCAAGAGACCCAGTACTTC. Amino acids: CASSQVGEGTQETQYF. The V call is TRBV4-3, the J call TRBJ2-5; TRBD2 is a possible D gene (5 bases). The germline CDR1 and CDR2 sequences are LGHNA and YSLEER. The CDR3 is made up of 16 amino acids. Deletions cut 1 base from V and 1 base from J, with 13 bases between.